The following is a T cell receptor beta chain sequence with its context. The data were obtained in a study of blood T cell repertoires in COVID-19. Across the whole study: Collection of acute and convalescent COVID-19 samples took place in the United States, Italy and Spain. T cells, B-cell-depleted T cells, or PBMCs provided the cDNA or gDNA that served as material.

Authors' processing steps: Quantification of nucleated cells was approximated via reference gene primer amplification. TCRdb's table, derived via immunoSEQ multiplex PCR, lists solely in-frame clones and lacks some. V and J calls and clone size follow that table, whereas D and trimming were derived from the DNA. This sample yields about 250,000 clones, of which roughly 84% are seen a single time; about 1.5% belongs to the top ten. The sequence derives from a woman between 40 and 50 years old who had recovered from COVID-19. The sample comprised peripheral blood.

The CDR3 loop is CATLEGVTGELFF. CDR3 in DNA: TGTGCCACCCTGGAAGGGGTGACCGGGGAGCTGTTTTTT. This chain links TRBV3-1 (or the pseudogene TRBV3-2) with TRBJ2-2; TRBD1 is a possible D gene (5 bases). The CDR3 consists of 13 residues. Trimming stripped 10 bases from V and 5 bases from J, with 14 bases between. From germline, CDR1 is LGHDT and CDR2 YNNKEL (reference sequence).